A selection of T cell receptor beta chains follows, all from one sample in a study of PD-1 blockade in classical Hodgkin lymphoma. The table came from immunoSEQ multiplex PCR; TCRdb's copy has only in-frame clones and leaves some out. The table has 70,000 or so clones, about 70% seen once. The input for sequencing was peripheral blood mononuclear cells (PBMCs), taken before the second cycle of nivolumab. The receptors were sampled from a human donor with classical Hodgkin lymphoma. Each CDR3 is given with its conserved first and last residue. Each record gives: CDR3 DNA, CDR3 protein, J gene, D gene, clone size, V gene. A D gene is named only where the DNA matches it firmly. A clone size is listed for some rows: how often the clone was seen (once, few, many), or a class if it is expanded.

CDR3 DNA: TGTGCCAGCCGGTCCCAAGAGACCCAGTACTTC
CDR3 protein: CASRSQETQYF
J gene: TRBJ2-5
D gene: -
clone size: -
V gene: TRBV6-1

CDR3 DNA: TGTGCCTGGAGTTCTCGGACAGGGCGGACTGAAGCTTTCTTT
CDR3 protein: CAWSSRTGRTEAFF
J gene: TRBJ1-1
D gene: TRBD1
clone size: -
V gene: TRBV30

CDR3 DNA: TGTGCCAGCTCTCGCAGGGAATCTGACGAGCAGTACTTC
CDR3 protein: CASSRRESDEQYF
J gene: TRBJ2-7
D gene: -
clone size: -
V gene: TRBV18

CDR3 DNA: TGTGCCAGCAGGACGTCGACATTCTCCTACGAGCAGTACTTC
CDR3 protein: CASRTSTFSYEQYF
J gene: TRBJ2-7
D gene: -
clone size: medium-sized
V gene: TRBV27

CDR3 DNA: TGTGCCAGCTCACCAGAGGGGAAGGGGGCCACTGGCTACACCTTC
CDR3 protein: CASSPEGKGATGYTF
J gene: TRBJ1-2
D gene: TRBD1
clone size: few
V gene: TRBV18

CDR3 DNA: TGCGCCAGCAGCACCGGCCTGGACTATGGCTACACCTTC
CDR3 protein: CASSTGLDYGYTF
J gene: TRBJ1-2
D gene: -
clone size: -
V gene: TRBV5-1

CDR3 DNA: TGTGCTAGTGGTTCCAGGGGCACCCACTCTGGAAACACCATATATTTT
CDR3 protein: CASGSRGTHSGNTIYF
J gene: TRBJ1-3
D gene: -
clone size: -
V gene: TRBV12-5

CDR3 DNA: TGTGCCAGCTCACCAATCGACAGGGCAGTTGGAAACACCATATATTTT
CDR3 protein: CASSPIDRAVGNTIYF
J gene: TRBJ1-3
D gene: TRBD1
clone size: -
V gene: TRBV18

CDR3 DNA: TGTGCCAGCAGTGAAGACGATAATTTCCAAGAGACCCAGTACTTC
CDR3 protein: CASSEDDNFQETQYF
J gene: TRBJ2-5
D gene: -
clone size: -
V gene: TRBV2

CDR3 DNA: TGCGCCAGCAGCTTCGGACTAGCGGGACGCAATGAGCAGTTCTTC
CDR3 protein: CASSFGLAGRNEQFF
J gene: TRBJ2-1
D gene: TRBD2
clone size: -
V gene: TRBV5-1